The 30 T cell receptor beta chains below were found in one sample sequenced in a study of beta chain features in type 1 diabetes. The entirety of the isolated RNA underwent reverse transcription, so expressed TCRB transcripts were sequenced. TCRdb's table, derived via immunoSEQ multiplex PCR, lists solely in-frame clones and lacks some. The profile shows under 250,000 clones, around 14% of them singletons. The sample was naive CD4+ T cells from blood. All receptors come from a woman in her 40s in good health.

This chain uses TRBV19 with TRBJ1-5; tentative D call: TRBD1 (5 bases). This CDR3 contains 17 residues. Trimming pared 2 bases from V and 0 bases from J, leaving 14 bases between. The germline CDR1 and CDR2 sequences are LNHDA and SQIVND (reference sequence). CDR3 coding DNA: TGTGCCAGTAGTATAACCCCCCGACAGCCTAGCAATCAGCCCCAGCATTTT. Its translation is CASSITPRQPSNQPQHF.

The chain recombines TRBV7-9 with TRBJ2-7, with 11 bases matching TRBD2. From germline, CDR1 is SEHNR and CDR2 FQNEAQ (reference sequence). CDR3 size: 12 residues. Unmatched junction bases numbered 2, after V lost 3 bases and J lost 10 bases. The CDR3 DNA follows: TGTGCCAGCAGCTTTCTAGCGGGGGGACAGTACTTC. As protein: CASSFLAGGQYF. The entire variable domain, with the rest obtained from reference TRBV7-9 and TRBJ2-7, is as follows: DTGVSQNPRHKITKRGQNVTFRCDPISEHNRLYWYRQTLGQGPEFLTYFQNEAQLEKSRLLSDRFSAERPKGSFSTLEIQRTEQGDSAMYLCASSFLAGGQYFGPGTRLTVT.

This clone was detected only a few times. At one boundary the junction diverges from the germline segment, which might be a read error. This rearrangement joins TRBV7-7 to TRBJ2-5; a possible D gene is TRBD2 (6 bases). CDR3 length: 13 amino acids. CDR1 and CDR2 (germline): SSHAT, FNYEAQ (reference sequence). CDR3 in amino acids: CASSYTGEETQYF. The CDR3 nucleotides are TGTGCTAGCAGCTATACGGGGGAAGAGACCCAGTACTTC.

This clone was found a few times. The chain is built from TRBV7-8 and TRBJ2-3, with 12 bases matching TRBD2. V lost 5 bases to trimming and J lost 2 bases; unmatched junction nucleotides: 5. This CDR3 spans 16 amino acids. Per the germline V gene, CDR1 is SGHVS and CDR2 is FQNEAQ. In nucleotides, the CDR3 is TGTGCCAGCAGCCCAGGACTAGCGGGGCACACAGATACGCAGTATTTT. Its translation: CASSPGLAGHTDTQYF.

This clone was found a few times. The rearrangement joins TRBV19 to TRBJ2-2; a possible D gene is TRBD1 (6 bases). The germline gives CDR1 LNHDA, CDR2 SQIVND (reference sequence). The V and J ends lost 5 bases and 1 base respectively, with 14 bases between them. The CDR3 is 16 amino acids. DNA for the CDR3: TGTGCCAGTAGTCCTCAGGGGCATAGGAACACCGGGGAGCTGTTTTTT. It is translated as CASSPQGHRNTGELFF. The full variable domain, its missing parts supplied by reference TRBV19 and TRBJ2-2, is DGGITQSPKYLFRKEGQNVTLSCEQNLNHDAMYWYRQDPGQGLRLIYYSQIVNDFQKGDIAEGYSVSREKKESFPLTVTSAQKNPTAFYLCASSPQGHRNTGELFFGEGSRLTVL.

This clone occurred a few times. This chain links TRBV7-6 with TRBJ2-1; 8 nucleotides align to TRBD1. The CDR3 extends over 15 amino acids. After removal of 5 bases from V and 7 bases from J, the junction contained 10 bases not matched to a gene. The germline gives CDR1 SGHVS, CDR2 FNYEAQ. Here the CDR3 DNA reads TGTGCCAGCAGCCTAAATCAGGGGGCATCGAATGAGCAGTTCTTC. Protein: CASSLNQGASNEQFF.

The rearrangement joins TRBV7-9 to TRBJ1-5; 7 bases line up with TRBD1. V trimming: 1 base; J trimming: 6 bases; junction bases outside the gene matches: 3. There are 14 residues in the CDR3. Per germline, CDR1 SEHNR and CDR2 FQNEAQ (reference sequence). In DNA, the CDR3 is TGTGCCAGCAGCTTAGAAACAGGGGTTCAGCCCCAGCATTTT. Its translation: CASSLETGVQPQHF.

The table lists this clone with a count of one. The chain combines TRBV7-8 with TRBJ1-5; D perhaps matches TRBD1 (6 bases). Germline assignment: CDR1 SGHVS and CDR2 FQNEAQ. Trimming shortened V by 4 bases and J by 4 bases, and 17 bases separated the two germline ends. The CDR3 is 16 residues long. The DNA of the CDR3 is TGTGCCAGCAGCTCGCGCGCAGGGGTGGGAAATCAGCCCCAGCATTTT. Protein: CASSSRAGVGNQPQHF.

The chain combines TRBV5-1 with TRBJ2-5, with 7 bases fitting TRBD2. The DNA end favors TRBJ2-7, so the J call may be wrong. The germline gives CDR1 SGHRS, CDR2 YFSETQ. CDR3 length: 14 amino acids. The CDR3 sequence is CASSRRGDSYEQYF. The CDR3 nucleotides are TGCGCCAGCAGTCGCCGGGGGGATTCCTACGAGCAGTACTTC.

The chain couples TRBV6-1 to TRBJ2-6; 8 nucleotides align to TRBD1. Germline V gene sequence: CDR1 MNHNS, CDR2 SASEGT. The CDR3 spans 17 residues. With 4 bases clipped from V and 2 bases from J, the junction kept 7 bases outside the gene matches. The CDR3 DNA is TGTGCCAGCAGTGGGCGACAGGGGTTCCCTGGGGCCAACGTCCTGACTTTC. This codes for CASSGRQGFPGANVLTF.

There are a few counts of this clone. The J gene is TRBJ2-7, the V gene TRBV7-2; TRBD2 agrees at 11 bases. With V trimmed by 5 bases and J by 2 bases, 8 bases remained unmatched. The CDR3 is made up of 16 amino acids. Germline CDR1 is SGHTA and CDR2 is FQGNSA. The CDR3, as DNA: TGTGCCAGCAGCCGACGGGGACTAGCGGAGACCTACGAGCAGTACTTC. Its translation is CASSRRGLAETYEQYF.

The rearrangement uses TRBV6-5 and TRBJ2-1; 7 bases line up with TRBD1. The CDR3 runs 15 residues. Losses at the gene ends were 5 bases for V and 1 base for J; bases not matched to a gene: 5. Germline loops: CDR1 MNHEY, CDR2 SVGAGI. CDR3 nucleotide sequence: TGTGCCAGCAGTGGCTCACAGGGGTCCTACAATGAGCAGTTCTTC. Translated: CASSGSQGSYNEQFF.

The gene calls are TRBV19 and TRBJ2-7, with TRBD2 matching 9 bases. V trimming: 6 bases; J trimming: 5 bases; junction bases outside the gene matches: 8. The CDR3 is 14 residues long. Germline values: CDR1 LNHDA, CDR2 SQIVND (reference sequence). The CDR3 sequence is CASRRLASGDEQYF. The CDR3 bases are TGTGCCAGTAGGCGTTTGGCTAGCGGGGACGAGCAGTACTTC.

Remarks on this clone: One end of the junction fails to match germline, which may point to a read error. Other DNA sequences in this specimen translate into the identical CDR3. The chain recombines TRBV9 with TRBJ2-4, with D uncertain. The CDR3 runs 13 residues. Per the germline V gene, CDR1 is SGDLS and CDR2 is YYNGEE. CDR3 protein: CASSVRAGPEKYF. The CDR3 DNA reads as TGTGCTAGCAGCGTAAGAGCTGGTCCCGAGAAGTACTTC. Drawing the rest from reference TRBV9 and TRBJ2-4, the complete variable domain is DSGVTQTPKHLITATGQRVTLRCSPRSGDLSVYWYQQSLDQGLQFLIQYYNGEERAKGNILERFSAQQFPDLHSELNLSSLELGDSALYFCASSVRAGPEKYFGAGTRLSVL.

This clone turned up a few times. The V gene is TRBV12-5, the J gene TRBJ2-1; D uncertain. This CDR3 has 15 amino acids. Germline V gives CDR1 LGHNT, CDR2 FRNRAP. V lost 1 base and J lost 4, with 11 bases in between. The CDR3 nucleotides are TGTGCTAGTGGTTTGGGGGCTTGGGCGTACAATGAGCAGTTCTTC. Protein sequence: CASGLGAWAYNEQFF.

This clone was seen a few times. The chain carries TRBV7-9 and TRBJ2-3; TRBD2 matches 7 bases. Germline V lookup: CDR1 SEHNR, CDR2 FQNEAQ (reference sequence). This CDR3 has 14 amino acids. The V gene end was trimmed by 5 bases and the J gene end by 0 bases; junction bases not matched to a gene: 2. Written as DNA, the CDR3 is TGTGCCAGCAGCCGAGCGGGGAGCACAGATACGCAGTATTTT. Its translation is CASSRAGSTDTQYF.

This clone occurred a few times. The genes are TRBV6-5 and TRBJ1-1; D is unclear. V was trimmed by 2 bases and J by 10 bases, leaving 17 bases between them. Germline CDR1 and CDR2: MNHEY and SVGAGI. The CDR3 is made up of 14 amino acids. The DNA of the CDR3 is TGTGCCAGCAGTTACACAGCGGGGAAGTTGCGAGCTTTCTTT. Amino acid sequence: CASSYTAGKLRAFF.

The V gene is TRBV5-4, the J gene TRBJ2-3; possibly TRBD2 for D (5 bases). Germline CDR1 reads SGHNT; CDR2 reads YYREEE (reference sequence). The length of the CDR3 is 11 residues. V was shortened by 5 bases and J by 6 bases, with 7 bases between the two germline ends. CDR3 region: CASRSGDTQYF. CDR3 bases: TGTGCCAGCAGGTCGGGGGATACGCAGTATTTT.

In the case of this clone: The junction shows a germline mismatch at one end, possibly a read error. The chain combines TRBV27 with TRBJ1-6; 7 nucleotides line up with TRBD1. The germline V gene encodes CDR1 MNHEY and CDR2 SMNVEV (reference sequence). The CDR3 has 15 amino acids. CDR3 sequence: CATSNLEGADSPLHF. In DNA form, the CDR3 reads TGTGCCACCAGTAATTTGGAGGGGGCGGACTCACCCCTCCACTTT.

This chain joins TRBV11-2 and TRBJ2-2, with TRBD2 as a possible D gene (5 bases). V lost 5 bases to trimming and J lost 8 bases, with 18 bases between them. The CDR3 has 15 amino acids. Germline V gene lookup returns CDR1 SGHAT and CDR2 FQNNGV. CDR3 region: CASSPRGYTTGELFF. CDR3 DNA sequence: TGTGCCAGCAGCCCTCGGGGATACACTACGGGGGAGCTGTTTTTT.

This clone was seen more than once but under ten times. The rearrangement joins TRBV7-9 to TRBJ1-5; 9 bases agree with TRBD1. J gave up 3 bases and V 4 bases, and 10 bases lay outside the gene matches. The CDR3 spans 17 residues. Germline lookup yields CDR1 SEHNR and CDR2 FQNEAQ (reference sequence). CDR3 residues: CASSSYPRDRVNQPQHF. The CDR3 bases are TGTGCCAGCAGCTCGTACCCACGGGACAGGGTCAATCAGCCCCAGCATTTT.

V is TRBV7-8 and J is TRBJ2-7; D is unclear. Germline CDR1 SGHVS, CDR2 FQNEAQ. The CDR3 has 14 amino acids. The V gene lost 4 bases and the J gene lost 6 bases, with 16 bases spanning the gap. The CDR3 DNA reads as TGTGCCAGCAGCTCCGAGGCCAGCCCCATCGAGCAGTACTTC. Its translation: CASSSEASPIEQYF.

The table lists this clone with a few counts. The CDR3 reads CASTRTGGTETQYF. CDR3 DNA: TGTGCCAGCACCCGGACAGGGGGCACAGAGACCCAGTACTTC. The chain links TRBV6-6 to TRBJ2-5; TRBD1 matches at 11 bases. The CDR3 has 14 residues. The junction had 5 bases not matched to a gene; V was cut back by 7 bases and J by 4 bases. CDR1 MNHNY and CDR2 SVGAGI come from the germline V gene (reference sequence).

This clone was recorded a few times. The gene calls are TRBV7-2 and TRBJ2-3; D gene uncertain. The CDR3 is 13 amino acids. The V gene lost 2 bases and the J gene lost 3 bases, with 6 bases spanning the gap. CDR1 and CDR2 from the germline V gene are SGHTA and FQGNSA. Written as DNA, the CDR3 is TGTGCCAGCAGCTTATATGTTACAGATACGCAGTATTTT. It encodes CASSLYVTDTQYF.

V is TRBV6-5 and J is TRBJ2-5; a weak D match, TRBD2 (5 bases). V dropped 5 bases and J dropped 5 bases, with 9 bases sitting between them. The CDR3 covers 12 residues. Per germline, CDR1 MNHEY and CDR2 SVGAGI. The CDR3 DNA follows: TGTGCCAGCAGTGTGAGGGAGGAGACCCAGTACTTC. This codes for CASSVREETQYF.

The CDR3: CAIKVGVVVNEQFF. CDR3 DNA sequence: TGTGCCATCAAGGTCGGGGTTGTCGTCAATGAGCAGTTCTTC. The gene calls are TRBV10-3 and TRBJ2-1; a possible D gene is TRBD2 (5 bases). From germline, CDR1 is ENHRY and CDR2 SYGVKD. Trimming took off 7 bases at V and 6 bases at J, with 16 bases between the two ends. The CDR3 covers 14 residues.

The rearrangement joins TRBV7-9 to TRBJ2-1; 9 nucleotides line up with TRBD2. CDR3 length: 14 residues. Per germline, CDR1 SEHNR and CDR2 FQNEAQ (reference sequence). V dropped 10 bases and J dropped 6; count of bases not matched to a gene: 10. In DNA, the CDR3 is TGTGCCACCTCCAATCTAGCGGGGTTCAATGAGCAGTTCTTC. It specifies CATSNLAGFNEQFF.

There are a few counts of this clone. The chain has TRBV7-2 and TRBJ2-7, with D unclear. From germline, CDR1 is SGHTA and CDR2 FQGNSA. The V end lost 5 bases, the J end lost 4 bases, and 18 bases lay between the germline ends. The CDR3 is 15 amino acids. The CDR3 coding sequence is TGTGCCAGCAGCCCCCGAGGTGCCTCCTCATACGAGCAGTACTTC. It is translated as CASSPRGASSYEQYF.

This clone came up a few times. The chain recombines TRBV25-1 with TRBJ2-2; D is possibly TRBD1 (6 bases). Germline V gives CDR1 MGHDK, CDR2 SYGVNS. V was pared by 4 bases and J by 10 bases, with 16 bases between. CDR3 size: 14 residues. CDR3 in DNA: TGTGCCAGCAGTGGGTCGACAGGCCCAGTGGAGCTGTTTTTT. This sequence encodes CASSGSTGPVELFF. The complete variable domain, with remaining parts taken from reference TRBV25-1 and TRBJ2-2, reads EADIYQTPRYLVIGTGKKITLECSQTMGHDKMYWYQQDPGMELHLIHYSYGVNSTEKGDLSSESTVSRIRTEHFPLTLESARPSHTSQYLCASSGSTGPVELFFGEGSRLTVL.

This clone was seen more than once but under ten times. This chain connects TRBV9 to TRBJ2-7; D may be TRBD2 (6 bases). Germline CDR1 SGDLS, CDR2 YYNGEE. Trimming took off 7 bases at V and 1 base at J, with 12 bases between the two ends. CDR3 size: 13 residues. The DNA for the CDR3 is TGTGCCAGCGGTAAGACTAGTTCCTACGAGCAGTACTTC. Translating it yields CASGKTSSYEQYF.